This T cell receptor (beta chain) was obtained from a study of blood T cell repertoires in COVID-19. Researchers sorted participants into cohorts using their self-reported clinical history. Assay: immunoSEQ multiplex PCR; the TCRdb copy retains only in-frame clones and omits some. Of hundreds of thousands of clones in the sample, approximately 86% were seen once. Sequenced: PBMCs or T cells enriched from blood (not recorded which). This clonotype was sampled from a woman between 50 and 59 years old who had recovered from COVID-19.

This CDR3 is CASSLDGEIYNEQFF. In DNA, the CDR3 is TGCGCCAGCAGCTTGGATGGGGAGATCTACAATGAGCAGTTCTTC. The chain is built from TRBV5-1 and TRBJ2-1; TRBD2 might be the D (5 bases). With 0 bases removed from V and 3 bases from J, the gap between germline ends came to 10 bases. The germline V gene encodes CDR1 SGHRS and CDR2 YFSETQ. CDR3 length: 15 residues.